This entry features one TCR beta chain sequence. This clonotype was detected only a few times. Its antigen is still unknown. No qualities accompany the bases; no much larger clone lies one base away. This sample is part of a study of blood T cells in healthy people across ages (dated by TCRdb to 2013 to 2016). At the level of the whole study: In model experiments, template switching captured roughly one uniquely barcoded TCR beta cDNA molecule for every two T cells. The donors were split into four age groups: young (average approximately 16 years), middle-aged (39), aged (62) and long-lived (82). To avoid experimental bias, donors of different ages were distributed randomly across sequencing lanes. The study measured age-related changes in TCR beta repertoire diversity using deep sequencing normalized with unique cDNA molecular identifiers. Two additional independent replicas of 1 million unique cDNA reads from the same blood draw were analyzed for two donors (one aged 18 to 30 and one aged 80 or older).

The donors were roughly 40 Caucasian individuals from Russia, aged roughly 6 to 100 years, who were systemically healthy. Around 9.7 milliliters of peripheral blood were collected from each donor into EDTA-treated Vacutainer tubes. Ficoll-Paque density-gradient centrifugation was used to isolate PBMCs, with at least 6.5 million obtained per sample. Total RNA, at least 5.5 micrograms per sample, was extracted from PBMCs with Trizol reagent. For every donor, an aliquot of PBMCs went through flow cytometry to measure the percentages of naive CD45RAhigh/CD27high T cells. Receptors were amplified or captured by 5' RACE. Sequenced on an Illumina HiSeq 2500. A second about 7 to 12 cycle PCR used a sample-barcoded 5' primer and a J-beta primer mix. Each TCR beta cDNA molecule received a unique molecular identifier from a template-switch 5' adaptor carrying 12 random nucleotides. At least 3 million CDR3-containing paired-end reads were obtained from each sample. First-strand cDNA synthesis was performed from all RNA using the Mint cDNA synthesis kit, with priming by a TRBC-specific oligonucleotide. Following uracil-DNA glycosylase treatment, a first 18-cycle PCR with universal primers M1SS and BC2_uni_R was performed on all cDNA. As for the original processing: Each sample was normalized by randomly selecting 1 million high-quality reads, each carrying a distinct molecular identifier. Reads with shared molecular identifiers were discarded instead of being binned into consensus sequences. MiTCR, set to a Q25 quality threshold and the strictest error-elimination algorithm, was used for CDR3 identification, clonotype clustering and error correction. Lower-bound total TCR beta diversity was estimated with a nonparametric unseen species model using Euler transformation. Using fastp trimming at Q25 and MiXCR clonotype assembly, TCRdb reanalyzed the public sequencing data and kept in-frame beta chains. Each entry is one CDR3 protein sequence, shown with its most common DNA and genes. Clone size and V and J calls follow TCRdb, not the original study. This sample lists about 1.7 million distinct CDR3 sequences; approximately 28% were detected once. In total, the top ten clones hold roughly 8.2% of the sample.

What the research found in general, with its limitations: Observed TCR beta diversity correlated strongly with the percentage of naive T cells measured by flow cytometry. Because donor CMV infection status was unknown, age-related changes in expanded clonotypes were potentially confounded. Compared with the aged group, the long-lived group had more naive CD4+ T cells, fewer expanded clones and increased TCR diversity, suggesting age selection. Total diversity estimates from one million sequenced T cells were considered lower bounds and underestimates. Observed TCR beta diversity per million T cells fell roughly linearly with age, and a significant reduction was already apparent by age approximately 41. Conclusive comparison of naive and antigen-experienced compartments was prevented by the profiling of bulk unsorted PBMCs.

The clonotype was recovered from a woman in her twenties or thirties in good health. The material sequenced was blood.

The DNA reads as follows: TGTGCCAGCAGCCGGGTCCAAGGGGACGGTCAGCCCCAGCATTTT. Its coded protein is CASSRVQGDGQPQHF. The V and J segments used are TRBV7-8 and TRBJ1-5; tentative D gene TRBD1, with 5 bases matching. V and J lose 5 bases and 6 bases, and a span of 17 bases separates them. Measured from the cysteine to the phenylalanine, the CDR3 is 15 residues long. Kept here is only the CDR3 DNA, which spans 45 bases and is read in frame from base 1. CDR1 and CDR2, per the germline V gene, are SGHVS and FQNEAQ.